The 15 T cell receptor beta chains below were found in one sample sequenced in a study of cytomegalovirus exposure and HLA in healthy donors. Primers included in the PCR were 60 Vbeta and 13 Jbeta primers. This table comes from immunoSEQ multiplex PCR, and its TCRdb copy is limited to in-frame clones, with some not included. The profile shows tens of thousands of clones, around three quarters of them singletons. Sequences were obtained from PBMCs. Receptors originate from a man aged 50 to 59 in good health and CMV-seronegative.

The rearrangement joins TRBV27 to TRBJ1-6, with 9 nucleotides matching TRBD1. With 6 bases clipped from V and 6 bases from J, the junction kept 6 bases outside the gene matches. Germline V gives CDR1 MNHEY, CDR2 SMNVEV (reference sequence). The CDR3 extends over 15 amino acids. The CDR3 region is CASSPTTGGNSPLHF. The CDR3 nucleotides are TGTGCCAGCAGCCCAACGACAGGGGGTAATTCACCCCTCCACTTT.

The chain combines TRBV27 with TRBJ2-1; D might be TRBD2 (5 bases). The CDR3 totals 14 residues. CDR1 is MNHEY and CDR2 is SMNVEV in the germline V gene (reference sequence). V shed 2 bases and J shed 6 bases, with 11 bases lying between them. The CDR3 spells CASSLREPTNEQFF. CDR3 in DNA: TGTGCCAGCAGTTTAAGGGAGCCCACCAATGAGCAGTTCTTC.

CDR3 nucleotide sequence: TGTGCCAGCAGCTCCCTATACAATGAGCAGTTCTTC. Translation gives CASSSLYNEQFF. V usage is TRBV5-8 and J usage is TRBJ2-1; D gene unclear. V was clipped by 3 bases and J by 4 bases, with 5 bases between them. The CDR3 loop spans 12 amino acids. Germline CDR1 SGHTS, CDR2 YDEGEE.

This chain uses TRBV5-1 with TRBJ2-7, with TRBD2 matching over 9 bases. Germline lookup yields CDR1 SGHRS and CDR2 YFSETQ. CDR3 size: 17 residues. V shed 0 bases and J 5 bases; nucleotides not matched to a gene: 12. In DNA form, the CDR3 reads TGCGCCAGCAGCTTGGTAGTCCCTCTCATAGCGGGAGACGAGCAGTACTTC. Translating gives CASSLVVPLIAGDEQYF.

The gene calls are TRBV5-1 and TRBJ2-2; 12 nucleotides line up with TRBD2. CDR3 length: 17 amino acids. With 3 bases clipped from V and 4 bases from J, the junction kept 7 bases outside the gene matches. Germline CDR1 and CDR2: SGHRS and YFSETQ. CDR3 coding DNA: TGCGCCAGCAGCTCCGGACTAGCGGGGATATCCACCGGGGAGCTGTTTTTT. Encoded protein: CASSSGLAGISTGELFF.

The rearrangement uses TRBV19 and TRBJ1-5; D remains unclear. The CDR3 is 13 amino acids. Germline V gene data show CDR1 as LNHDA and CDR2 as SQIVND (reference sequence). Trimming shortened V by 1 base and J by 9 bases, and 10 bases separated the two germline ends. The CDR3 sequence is CASSIGMNRPQHF. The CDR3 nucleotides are TGTGCCAGTAGTATAGGGATGAACAGGCCCCAGCATTTT.

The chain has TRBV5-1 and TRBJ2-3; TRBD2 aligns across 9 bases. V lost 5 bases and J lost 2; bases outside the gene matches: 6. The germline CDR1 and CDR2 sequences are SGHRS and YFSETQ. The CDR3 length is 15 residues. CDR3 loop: CASSYSSGVTDTQYF. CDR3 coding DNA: TGCGCCAGCAGTTATTCTAGCGGGGTCACAGATACGCAGTATTTT.

Here the CDR3 reads CASSSVGRGTDTQYF. CDR3 DNA: TGTGCCAGCAGTTCCGTCGGGAGGGGCACAGATACGCAGTATTTT. The rearrangement joins TRBV6-5 to TRBJ2-3, with 8 bases aligning to TRBD2. Germline V gene sequence: CDR1 MNHEY, CDR2 SVGAGI. V shed 4 bases and J 1 base; nucleotides not matched to a gene: 4. This CDR3 comprises 15 residues.

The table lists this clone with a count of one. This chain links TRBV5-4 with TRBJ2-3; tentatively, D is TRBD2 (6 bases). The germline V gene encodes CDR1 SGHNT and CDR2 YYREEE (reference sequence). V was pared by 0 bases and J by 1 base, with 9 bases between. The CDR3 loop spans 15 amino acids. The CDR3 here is CASSLGGAGTDTQYF. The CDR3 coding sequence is TGTGCCAGCAGCTTGGGCGGGGCGGGCACAGATACGCAGTATTTT.

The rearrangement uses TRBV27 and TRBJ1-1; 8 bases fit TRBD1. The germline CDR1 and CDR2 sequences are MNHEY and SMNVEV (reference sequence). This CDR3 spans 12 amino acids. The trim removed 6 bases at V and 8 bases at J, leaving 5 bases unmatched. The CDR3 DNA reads TGTGCCAGCAGAGGACAGGGACTAGAAGCTTTCTTT. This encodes CASRGQGLEAFF.

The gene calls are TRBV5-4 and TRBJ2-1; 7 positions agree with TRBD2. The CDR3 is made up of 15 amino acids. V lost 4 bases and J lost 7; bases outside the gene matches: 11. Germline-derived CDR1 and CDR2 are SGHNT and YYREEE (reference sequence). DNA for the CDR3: TGTGCCAGCAGCCCGCGGCGGGGGTTTGGGAATGAGCAGTTCTTC. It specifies CASSPRRGFGNEQFF.

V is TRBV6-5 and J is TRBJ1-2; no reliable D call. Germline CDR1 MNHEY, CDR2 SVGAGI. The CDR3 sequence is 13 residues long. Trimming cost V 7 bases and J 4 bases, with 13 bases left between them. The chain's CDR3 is CASNPGSFYGYTF. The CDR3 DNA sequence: TGTGCCAGCAACCCCGGGAGCTTCTATGGCTACACCTTC.

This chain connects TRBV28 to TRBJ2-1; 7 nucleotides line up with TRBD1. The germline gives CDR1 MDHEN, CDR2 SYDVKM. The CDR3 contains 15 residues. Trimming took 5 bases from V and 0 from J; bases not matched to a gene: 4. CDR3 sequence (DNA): TGTGCCAGCAGTGCACCAGGGGGCTCCTACAATGAGCAGTTCTTC. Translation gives CASSAPGGSYNEQFF.

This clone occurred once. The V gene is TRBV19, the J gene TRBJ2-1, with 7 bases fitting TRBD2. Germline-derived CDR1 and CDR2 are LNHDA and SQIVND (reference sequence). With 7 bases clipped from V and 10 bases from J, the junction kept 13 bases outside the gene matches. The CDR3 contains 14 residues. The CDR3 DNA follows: TGTGCCAGTACCGCGAGGGGCGGGAGCCGGGAGCAGTTCTTC. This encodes CASTARGGSREQFF.

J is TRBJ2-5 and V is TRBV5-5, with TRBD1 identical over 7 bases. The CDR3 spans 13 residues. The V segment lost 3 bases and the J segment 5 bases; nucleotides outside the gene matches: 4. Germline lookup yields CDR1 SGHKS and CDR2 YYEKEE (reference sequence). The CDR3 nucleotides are TGTGCCAGCAGCTCGACAGGGTACGAGACCCAGTACTTC. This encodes CASSSTGYETQYF.